The present entry profiles one T cell receptor (beta chain) with its context. These data belong to a study of liver allograft versus peripheral blood T cells. About the study: T cell receptor repertoires in transplanted livers were compared with those in recipients' peripheral blood.

Unmatched junction bases numbered 10, after V lost 2 bases and J lost 8 bases. The CDR3 runs 15 residues. Germline V gene sequence: CDR1 SEHNR, CDR2 FQNEAQ (reference sequence). TCRdb ran MiXCR on the reads and lists one entry per CDR3 protein. The table lists about 7,900 distinct CDR3 sequences, roughly a fifth of them singletons. The source of this sequence is a human patient who had a liver transplant. Some T cells may trace back to the graft donor. The chain carries TRBV7-9 and TRBJ2-3; 7 bases match TRBD1. CDR3 bases: TGTGCCAGCAGCTTACGAGACAGGGAAATTGTTACGCAGTATTTT. Protein product: CASSLRDREIVTQYF.